This T cell receptor (beta chain) was identified during a study of blood T cell repertoires in COVID-19. About the study: Material from acute and convalescent COVID-19 was sourced from the United States, Italy and Spain. PBMCs, B-cell-depleted T cells, or T cells provided the cDNA or gDNA that made up the material.

Under the authors' procedure: Scientists estimated how many nucleated cells there were by amplifying reference gene primers. Clones were read by immunoSEQ multiplex PCR, and TCRdb kept only the in-frame ones, dropping some. V and J calls and clone size follow that table, whereas D and trimming were derived from the DNA. The table includes 300,000 to 400,000 clones, 89% detected once. This CDR3 contains 15 residues. V dropped 3 bases and J dropped 5; count of bases not matched to a gene: 8. Per the germline V gene, CDR1 is MNHNS and CDR2 is SASEGT. The sample comprised PBMCs or T cells enriched from blood (not recorded which). The chain carries TRBV6-1 and TRBJ1-2; 8 bases fit TRBD1. This TCR was recovered from a man between 60 and 75 years old who had recovered from COVID-19. In DNA form, the CDR3 reads TGTGCCAGCAGTGATCGAGGACAGGGAAGGTATGGCTACACCTTC. Residues: CASSDRGQGRYGYTF.